This TCR beta chain was obtained from a study of blood T cell repertoires in COVID-19. The wider study: Acute-phase and convalescent COVID-19 samples originated in the United States, Italy and Spain.

This clone was recorded a few times. V lost 0 bases and J lost 4, with 9 bases in between. The CDR3 is 14 residues long. From germline, CDR1 is MGHRA and CDR2 YSYEKL. TCRdb's table, derived via immunoSEQ multiplex PCR, lists solely in-frame clones and lacks some. The data hold 150,000 to 200,000 clones, with about 84% observed a single time. The rearrangement joins TRBV4-1 to TRBJ1-1, with D hard to call. Sequencing used PBMCs or T cells enriched from blood (not recorded which). This sequence was found in a man between 40 and 49 years old who had recovered from COVID-19. CDR3 amino acids: CASSQEGGGTEAFF. The CDR3 DNA reads as TGCGCCAGCAGCCAAGAAGGCGGAGGCACTGAAGCTTTCTTT.